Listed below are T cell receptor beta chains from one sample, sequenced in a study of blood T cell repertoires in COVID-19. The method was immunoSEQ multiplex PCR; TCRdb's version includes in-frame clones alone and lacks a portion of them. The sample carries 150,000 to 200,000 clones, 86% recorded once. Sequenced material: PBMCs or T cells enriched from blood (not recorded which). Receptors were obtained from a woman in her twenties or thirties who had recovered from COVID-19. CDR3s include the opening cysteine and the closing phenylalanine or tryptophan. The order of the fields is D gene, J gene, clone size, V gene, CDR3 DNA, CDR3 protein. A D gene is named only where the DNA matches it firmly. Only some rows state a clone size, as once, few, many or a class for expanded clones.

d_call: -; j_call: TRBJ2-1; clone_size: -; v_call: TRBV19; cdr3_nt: TGTGCCAGTAGTATCGCAGCGGACGGCTCCTACAATGAGCAGTTCTTC; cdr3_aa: CASSIAADGSYNEQFF
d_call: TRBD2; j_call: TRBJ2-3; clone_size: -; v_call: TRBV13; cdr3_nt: TGTGCCAGCAGCCCCGGGAGGACGACTAGCACAGATACGCAGTATTTT; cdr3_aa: CASSPGRTTSTDTQYF
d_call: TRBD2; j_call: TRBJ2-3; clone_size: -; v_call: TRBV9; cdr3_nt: TGTGCCAGCAGCGTGGGGACTAGCGGGAGTAAGGAAAGGTATTTT; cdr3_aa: CASSVGTSGSKERYF
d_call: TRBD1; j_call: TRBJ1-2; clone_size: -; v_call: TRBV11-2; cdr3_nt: TGTGCCAGCAGCTTAGGGACAGGAGCTGATGGCTACACCTTC; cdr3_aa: CASSLGTGADGYTF
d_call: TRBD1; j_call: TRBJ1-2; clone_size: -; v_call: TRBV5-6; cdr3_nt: TGTGCCAGCAGCGAGTACAGGGGTTTGGGCTATGGCTACACCTTC; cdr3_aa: CASSEYRGLGYGYTF
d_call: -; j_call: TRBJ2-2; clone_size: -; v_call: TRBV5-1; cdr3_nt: TGCGCCAGCAGCTTGGAGCAGGGAAGATTAGGGTTTCCCGGGGAGCTGTTTTTT; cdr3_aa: CASSLEQGRLGFPGELFF
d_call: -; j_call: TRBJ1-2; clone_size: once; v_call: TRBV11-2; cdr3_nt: TGTGCCAGCAGCTCAACACGGGGGACGGTCGCTAACTATGGCTACACCTTC; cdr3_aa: CASSSTRGTVANYGYTF
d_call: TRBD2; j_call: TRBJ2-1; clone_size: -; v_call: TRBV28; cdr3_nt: TGTGCCAGCAGTTCAGGGACTAGCGGATACAATGAGCAGTTCTTC; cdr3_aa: CASSSGTSGYNEQFF
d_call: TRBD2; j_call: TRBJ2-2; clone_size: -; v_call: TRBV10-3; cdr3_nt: TGTGCCATCAGTGTATCTCTAGCGGGAGGCCCCGGGGACACCGGGGAGCTGTTTTTT; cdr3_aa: CAISVSLAGGPGDTGELFF
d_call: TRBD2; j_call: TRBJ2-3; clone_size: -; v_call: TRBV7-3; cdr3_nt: TGTGCCAGCAGCTTAGGGTTGGCACTAGCGGGTCCTCCTAGCACAGATACGCAGTATTTT; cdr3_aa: CASSLGLALAGPPSTDTQYF
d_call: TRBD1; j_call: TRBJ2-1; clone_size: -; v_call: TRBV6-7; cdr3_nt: TGTGCCAGCAGTTACCCGGACAGGGAATCCTACAATGAGCAGTTCTTC; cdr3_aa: CASSYPDRESYNEQFF
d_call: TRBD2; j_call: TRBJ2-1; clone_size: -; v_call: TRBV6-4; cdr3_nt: TGTGCCAGCAGTGACTCGAAGGGACTAGCTTACCACAGGCACAATGAGCAGTTCTTC; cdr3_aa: CASSDSKGLAYHRHNEQFF
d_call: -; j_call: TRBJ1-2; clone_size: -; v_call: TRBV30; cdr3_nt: TGTGCCTGGAGTGTGATTGTCAGGGCGGGCTACACCTTC; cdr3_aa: CAWSVIVRAGYTF
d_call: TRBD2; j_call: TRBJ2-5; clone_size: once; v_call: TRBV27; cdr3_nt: TGTGCCAGCAGTGAGCACCTAGCGGGAGGGTGGGAGACCCAGTACTTC; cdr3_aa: CASSEHLAGGWETQYF